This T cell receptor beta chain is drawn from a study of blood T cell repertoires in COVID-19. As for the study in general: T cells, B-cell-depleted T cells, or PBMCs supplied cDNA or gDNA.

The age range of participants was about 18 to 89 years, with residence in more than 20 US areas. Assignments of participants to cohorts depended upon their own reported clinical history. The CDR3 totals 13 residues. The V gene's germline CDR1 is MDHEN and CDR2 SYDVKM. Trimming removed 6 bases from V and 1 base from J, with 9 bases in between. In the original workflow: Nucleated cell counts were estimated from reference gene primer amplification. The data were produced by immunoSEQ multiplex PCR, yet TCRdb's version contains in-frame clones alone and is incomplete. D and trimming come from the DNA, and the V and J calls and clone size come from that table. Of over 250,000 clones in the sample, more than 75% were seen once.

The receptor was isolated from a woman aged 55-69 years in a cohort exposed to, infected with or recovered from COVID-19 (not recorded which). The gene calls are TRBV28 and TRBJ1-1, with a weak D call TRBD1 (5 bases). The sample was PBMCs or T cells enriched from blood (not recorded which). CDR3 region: CASRGGANTEAFF. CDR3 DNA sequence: TGTGCCAGCAGGGGGGGAGCGAACACTGAAGCTTTCTTT.